The 16 T cell receptor beta chains in this list originate from one sample, sequenced in a study of cytomegalovirus exposure and HLA in healthy donors. The primer mix had 60 Vbeta and 13 Jbeta primers. TCRdb's table, derived via immunoSEQ multiplex PCR, lists solely in-frame clones and lacks some. The repertoire holds 50,000 to 65,000 clones, with 72% as singletons. Sequencing used PBMCs. The source of these receptors is a woman in her forties or fifties in good health and CMV-seropositive.

This clone showed up just once. The chain carries TRBV2 and TRBJ2-7, with D perhaps matching TRBD2 (6 bases). Germline V gives CDR1 SNHLY, CDR2 FYNNEI. The CDR3 sequence is 12 residues long. The V gene lost 10 bases and the J gene lost 3 bases, with 13 bases spanning the gap. In DNA, the CDR3 is TGTGCCACAGGAGGGGCTGGCTACGAGCAGTACTTC. The encoded protein is CATGGAGYEQYF.

The V and J genes are TRBV9 and TRBJ2-6; D might be TRBD2 (6 bases). The CDR3 extends over 14 amino acids. Trimming took off 6 bases at V and 3 bases at J, with 10 bases between the two ends. Germline-derived CDR1 and CDR2 are SGDLS and YYNGEE. The CDR3 spells CASNQGGGANVLTF. In DNA, the CDR3 is TGTGCCAGCAATCAGGGAGGTGGGGCCAACGTCCTGACTTTC.

The chain links TRBV9 to TRBJ2-3; a possible D gene is TRBD1 (6 bases). CDR3 length equals 15 residues. Trimming cost V 4 bases and J 3 bases, with 15 bases left between them. Germline values: CDR1 SGDLS, CDR2 YYNGEE. The CDR3 sequence is CASSFAGVGTDTQYF. In DNA, the CDR3 is TGTGCCAGCAGCTTTGCAGGGGTCGGTACAGATACGCAGTATTTT.

V and J are TRBV27 and TRBJ2-1; TRBD1 matches 11 bases. With V trimmed by 3 bases and J by 4 bases, 5 bases remained unmatched. The CDR3 contains 16 residues. The germline V gene has CDR1 MNHEY and CDR2 SMNVEV (reference sequence). The CDR3, as DNA: TGTGCCAGCAGTTTTAGGGACAGGGGGTTATACAATGAGCAGTTCTTC. It codes for CASSFRDRGLYNEQFF.

The V gene is TRBV7-2, the J gene TRBJ2-7; TRBD1 aligns across 7 bases. Germline V gene sequence: CDR1 SGHTA, CDR2 FQGNSA. This CDR3 is 14 amino acids long. Losses at the gene ends were 4 bases for V and 2 bases for J; bases not matched to a gene: 5. CDR3 loop: CASSSGQPPYEQYF. Written as DNA, the CDR3 is TGTGCCAGCAGCTCGGGACAGCCTCCCTACGAGCAGTACTTC.

The chain recombines TRBV15 with TRBJ2-1; TRBD2 might be the D (5 bases). The V gene lost 5 bases and the J gene lost 0 bases, with 8 bases spanning the gap. The CDR3 contains 14 residues. Germline V gene lookup returns CDR1 LNHNV and CDR2 YYDKDF (reference sequence). The CDR3 DNA is TGTGCCACCAGCCGGACTGTCTCCTACAATGAGCAGTTCTTC. Its translation is CATSRTVSYNEQFF.

The CDR3 DNA is TGTGCCAGCAGCGTAGCGGGGCACACTGAAGCTTTCTTT. It yields the protein CASSVAGHTEAFF. The rearrangement joins TRBV27 to TRBJ1-1; a possible D gene is TRBD1 (5 bases). This CDR3 has 13 amino acids. Germline V gives CDR1 MNHEY, CDR2 SMNVEV (reference sequence). V was trimmed by 6 bases and J by 3 bases, leaving 11 bases between them.

The CDR3 here is CASSETSLGGTQYF. Here the CDR3 DNA reads TGTGCCAGCAGCGAAACTAGTCTCGGAGGGACCCAGTACTTC. The V call is TRBV7-2, the J call TRBJ2-5, with D possibly matching TRBD2 (5 bases). Germline lookup yields CDR1 SGHTA and CDR2 FQGNSA. V was clipped by 5 bases and J by 7 bases, with 17 bases between them. The CDR3 runs 14 residues.

This clone came up a few times. This rearrangement joins TRBV5-5 to TRBJ2-3; 11 positions match TRBD2. V lost 6 bases, J lost 0 bases, and 6 bases stayed unmatched. The CDR3 has 16 amino acids. Germline loops: CDR1 SGHKS, CDR2 YYEKEE (reference sequence). The chain's CDR3 is CASKLAGVGSTDTQYF. CDR3 nucleotides: TGTGCCAGCAAACTAGCGGGAGTCGGAAGCACAGATACGCAGTATTTT.

The chain couples TRBV9 to TRBJ2-1, with TRBD2 identical over 10 bases. The V gene's germline CDR1 is SGDLS and CDR2 YYNGEE. The CDR3 spans 15 residues. V shed 3 bases and J 5 bases; nucleotides not matched to a gene: 5. The CDR3 nucleotides read TGTGCCAGCAGCGGTAGCGGGGGGCGGGACAATGAGCAGTTCTTC. Its protein product is CASSGSGGRDNEQFF.

The chain joins TRBV9 to TRBJ1-4, with TRBD1 as a possible D gene (5 bases). Between the trimmed V and J ends, which lost 4 bases and 8 bases, there was a span of 18 bases. Germline loops: CDR1 SGDLS, CDR2 YYNGEE. This CDR3 is built from 15 residues. This chain's CDR3 is CASSTSTAGGEKLFF. Here the CDR3 DNA reads TGTGCCAGCAGCACATCGACAGCGGGTGGCGAAAAACTGTTTTTT.

This clone was seen only a few times. V usage is TRBV29-1 and J usage is TRBJ2-3, with D uncertain. Germline CDR1 and CDR2: SQVTM and ANQGSEA. Trimming took 1 base from V and 4 from J, leaving 9 bases between them. The CDR3 totals 13 residues. The CDR3 bases are TGCAGCGTTGAAGCGGCTAGTTCAGATACGCAGTATTTT. It is translated as CSVEAASSDTQYF.

The CDR3 sequence is CASSFDRVDQPQHF. In nucleotides, the CDR3 is TGTGCCAGCAGTTTCGACAGGGTGGATCAGCCCCAGCATTTT. V gene TRBV6-5 combines with J gene TRBJ1-5; 7 bases fit TRBD1. The V segment lost 4 bases and the J segment 5 bases; nucleotides outside the gene matches: 5. CDR3 length equals 14 residues. CDR1 is MNHEY, CDR2 SVGAGI, per germline.

The chain joins TRBV28 to TRBJ2-7, with D maybe TRBD1 (6 bases). The CDR3 sequence is 13 residues long. Germline V gives CDR1 MDHEN, CDR2 SYDVKM. V gave up 7 bases and J gave up 3 bases, with 13 bases separating them. The CDR3 sequence is CASIGDMNYEQYF. In nucleotides, the CDR3 is TGTGCCAGCATCGGGGACATGAACTACGAGCAGTACTTC.

The chain recombines TRBV5-4 with TRBJ2-6; 8 nucleotides line up with TRBD1. Trimming removed 1 base from V and 1 base from J; junction bases left unmatched: 10. The CDR3 runs 19 residues. Germline loops: CDR1 SGHNT, CDR2 YYREEE (reference sequence). The CDR3 loop reads CASSLQGAERISGANVLTF. CDR3 bases: TGTGCCAGCAGCTTGCAGGGGGCGGAAAGGATTTCTGGGGCCAACGTCCTGACTTTC.

This rearrangement joins TRBV29-1 to TRBJ1-3; D is undetermined. V lost 5 bases and J 3 bases, leaving 17 bases between the germline ends. Germline CDR1 and CDR2: SQVTM and ANQGSEA. The CDR3 contains 15 residues. CDR3 protein: CSVKSDGIHGNTIYF. CDR3 DNA sequence: TGCAGCGTTAAATCCGACGGGATTCATGGAAACACCATATATTTT.